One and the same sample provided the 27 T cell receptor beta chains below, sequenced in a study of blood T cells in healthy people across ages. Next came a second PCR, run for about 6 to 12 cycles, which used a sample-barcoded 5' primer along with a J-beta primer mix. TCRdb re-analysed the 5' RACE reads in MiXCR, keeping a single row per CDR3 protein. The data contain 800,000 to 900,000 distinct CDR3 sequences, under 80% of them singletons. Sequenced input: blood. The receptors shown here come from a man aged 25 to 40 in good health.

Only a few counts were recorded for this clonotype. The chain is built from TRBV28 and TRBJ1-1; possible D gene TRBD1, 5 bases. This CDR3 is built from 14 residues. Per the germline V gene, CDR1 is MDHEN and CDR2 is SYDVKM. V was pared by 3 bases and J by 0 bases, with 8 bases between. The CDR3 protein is CASSLSRVNTEAFF. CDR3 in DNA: TGTGCCAGCAGTTTGAGCAGGGTGAACACTGAAGCTTTCTTT. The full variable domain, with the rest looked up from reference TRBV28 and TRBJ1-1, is DVKVTQSSRYLVKRTGEKVFLECVQDMDHENMFWYRQDPGLGLRLIYFSYDVKMKEKGDIPEGYSVSREKKERFSLILESASTNQTSMYLCASSLSRVNTEAFFGQGTRLTVV.

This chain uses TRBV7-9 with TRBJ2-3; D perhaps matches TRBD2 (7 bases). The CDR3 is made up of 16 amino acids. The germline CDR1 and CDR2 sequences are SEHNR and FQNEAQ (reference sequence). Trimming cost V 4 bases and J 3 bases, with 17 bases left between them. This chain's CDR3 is CASSSYPKGGTDTQYF. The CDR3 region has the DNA TGTGCCAGCAGCTCCTACCCTAAGGGGGGGACAGATACGCAGTATTTT.

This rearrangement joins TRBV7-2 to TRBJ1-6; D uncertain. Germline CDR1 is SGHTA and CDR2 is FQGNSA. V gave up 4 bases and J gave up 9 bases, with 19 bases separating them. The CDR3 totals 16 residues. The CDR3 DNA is TGTGCCAGCAGCTCCTCGACAAACGGTATTAGTTCACCCCTCCACTTT. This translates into CASSSSTNGISSPLHF.

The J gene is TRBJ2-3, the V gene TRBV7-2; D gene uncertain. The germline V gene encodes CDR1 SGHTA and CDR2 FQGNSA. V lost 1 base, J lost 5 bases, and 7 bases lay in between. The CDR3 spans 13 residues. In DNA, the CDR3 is TGTGCCAGCAGCTTAGTGGTTAAAGATACGCAGTATTTT. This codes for CASSLVVKDTQYF.

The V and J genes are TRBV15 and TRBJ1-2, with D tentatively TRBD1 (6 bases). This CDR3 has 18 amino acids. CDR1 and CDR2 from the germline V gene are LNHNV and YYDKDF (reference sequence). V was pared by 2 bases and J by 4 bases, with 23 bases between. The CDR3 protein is CATSRLPTPRGVFYGYTF. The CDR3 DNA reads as TGTGCCACCAGCAGATTGCCAACACCCAGGGGAGTTTTCTATGGCTACACCTTC.

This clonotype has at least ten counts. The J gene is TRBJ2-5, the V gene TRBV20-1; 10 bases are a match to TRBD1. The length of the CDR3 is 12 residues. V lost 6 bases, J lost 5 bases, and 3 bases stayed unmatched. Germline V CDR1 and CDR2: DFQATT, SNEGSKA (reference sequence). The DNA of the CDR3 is TGCAGTGCATCGGACAGGGGGGAGACCCAGTACTTC. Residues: CSASDRGETQYF.

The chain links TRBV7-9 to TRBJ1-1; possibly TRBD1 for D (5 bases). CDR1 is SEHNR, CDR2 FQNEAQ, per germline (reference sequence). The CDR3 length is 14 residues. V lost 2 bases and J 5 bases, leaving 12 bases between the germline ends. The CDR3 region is CASSLQGGETEAFF. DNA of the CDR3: TGTGCCAGCAGCTTACAGGGCGGGGAGACTGAAGCTTTCTTT. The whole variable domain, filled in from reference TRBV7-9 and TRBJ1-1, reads DTGVSQNPRHKITKRGQNVTFRCDPISEHNRLYWYRQTLGQGPEFLTYFQNEAQLEKSRLLSDRFSAERPKGSFSTLEIQRTEQGDSAMYLCASSLQGGETEAFFGQGTRLTVV.

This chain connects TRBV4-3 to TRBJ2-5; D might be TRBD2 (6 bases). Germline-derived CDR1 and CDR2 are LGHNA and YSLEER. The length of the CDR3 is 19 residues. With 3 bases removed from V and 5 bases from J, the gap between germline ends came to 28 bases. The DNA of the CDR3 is TGCGCCAGCAGCCAGAGTTTGTCCTTGGGGACTGCTATTGCCGAGACCCAGTACTTC. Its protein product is CASSQSLSLGTAIAETQYF.

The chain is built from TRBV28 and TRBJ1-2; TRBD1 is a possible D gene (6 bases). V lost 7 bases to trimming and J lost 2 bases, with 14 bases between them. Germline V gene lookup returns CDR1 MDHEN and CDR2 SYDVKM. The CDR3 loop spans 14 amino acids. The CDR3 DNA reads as TGTGCCAGCATAGGGACACCGATCAACTATGGCTACACCTTC. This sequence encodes CASIGTPINYGYTF.

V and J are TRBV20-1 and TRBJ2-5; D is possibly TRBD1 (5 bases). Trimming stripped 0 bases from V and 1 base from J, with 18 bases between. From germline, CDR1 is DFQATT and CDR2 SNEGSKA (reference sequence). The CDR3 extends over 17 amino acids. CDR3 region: CSARDRVAGPPQETQYF. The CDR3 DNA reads TGCAGTGCTAGAGATCGGGTTGCAGGGCCGCCCCAAGAGACCCAGTACTTC.

The CDR3 DNA is TGTGCCAGCAGCTTAGGGGGGGCAGGGGAGCAGTTCTTC. Protein: CASSLGGAGEQFF. V usage is TRBV11-2 and J usage is TRBJ2-1, with D possibly being TRBD1 or TRBD2 (6 bases each). V gave up 1 base and J gave up 10 bases, with 11 bases separating them. The V gene's germline CDR1 is SGHAT and CDR2 FQNNGV. The CDR3 runs to 13 residues.

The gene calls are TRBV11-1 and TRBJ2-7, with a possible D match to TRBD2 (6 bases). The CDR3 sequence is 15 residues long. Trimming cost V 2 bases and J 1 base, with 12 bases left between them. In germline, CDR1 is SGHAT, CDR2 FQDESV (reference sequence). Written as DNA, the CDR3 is TGTGCCAGCAGCTTACCCGGGGGACTGTCCTACGAGCAGTACTTC. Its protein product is CASSLPGGLSYEQYF.

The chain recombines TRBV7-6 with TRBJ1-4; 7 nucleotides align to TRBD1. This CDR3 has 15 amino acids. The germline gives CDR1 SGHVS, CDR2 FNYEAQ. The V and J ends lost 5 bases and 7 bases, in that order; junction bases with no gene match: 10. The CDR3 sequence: CASSPGTAGSEKLFF. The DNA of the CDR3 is TGTGCCAGCAGCCCCGGGACAGCGGGTAGTGAAAAACTGTTTTTT.

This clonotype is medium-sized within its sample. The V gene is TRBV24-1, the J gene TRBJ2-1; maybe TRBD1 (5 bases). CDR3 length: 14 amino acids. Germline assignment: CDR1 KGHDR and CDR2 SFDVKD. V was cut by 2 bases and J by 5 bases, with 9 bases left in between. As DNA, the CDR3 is TGTGCCACCAGTGATTGGGGCCTGGACAATGAGCAGTTCTTC. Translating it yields CATSDWGLDNEQFF.

CDR3 bases: TGCGCCAGCAGGGAACAGAGGGGAGACTACGAGCAGTACTTC. It is translated as CASREQRGDYEQYF. The rearrangement joins TRBV4-3 to TRBJ2-7; TRBD1 or TRBD2 may be the D gene (5 bases each). Germline CDR1 is LGHNA and CDR2 is YSLEER. CDR3 length equals 14 residues. V dropped 6 bases and J dropped 3 bases, with 15 bases sitting between them.

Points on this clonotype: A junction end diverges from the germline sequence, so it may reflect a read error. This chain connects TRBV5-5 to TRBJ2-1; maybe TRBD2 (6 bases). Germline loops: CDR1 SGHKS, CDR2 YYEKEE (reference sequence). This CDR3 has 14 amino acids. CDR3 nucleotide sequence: TGTGCCAGCACCTTGCGGGACTCCTACAATGAGCAGTTCTTC. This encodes CASTLRDSYNEQFF.

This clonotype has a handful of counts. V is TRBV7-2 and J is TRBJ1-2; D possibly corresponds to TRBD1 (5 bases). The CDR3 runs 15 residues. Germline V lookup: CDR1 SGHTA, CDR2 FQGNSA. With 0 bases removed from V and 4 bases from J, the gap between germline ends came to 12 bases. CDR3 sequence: CASSLASGRSYGYTF. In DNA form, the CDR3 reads TGTGCCAGCAGCTTAGCCTCGGGACGGAGCTATGGCTACACCTTC. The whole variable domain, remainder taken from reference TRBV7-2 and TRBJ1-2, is GAGVSQSPSNKVTEKGKDVELRCDPISGHTALYWYRQSLGQGLEFLIYFQGNSAPDKSGLPSDRFSAERTGGSVSTLTIQRTQQEDSAVYLCASSLASGRSYGYTFGSGTRLTVV.

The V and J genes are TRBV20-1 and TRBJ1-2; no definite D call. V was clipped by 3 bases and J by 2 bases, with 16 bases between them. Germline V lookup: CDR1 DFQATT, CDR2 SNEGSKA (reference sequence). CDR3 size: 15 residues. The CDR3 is CSARTRGKLNYGYTF. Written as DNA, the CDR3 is TGCAGTGCTAGGACCCGGGGAAAACTAAACTATGGCTACACCTTC.

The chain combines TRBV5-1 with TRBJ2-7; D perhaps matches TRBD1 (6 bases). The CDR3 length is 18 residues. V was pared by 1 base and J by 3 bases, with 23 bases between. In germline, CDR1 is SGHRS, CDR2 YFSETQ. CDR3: CASSLTIQGLQTFYEQYF. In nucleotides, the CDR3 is TGCGCCAGCAGCTTGACTATACAGGGCCTACAAACTTTCTACGAGCAGTACTTC.

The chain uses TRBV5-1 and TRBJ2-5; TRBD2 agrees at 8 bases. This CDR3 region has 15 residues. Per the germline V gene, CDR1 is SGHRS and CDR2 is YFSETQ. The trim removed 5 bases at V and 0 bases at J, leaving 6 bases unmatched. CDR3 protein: CASSNGGGYQETQYF. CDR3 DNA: TGCGCCAGCAGTAACGGCGGGGGGTACCAAGAGACCCAGTACTTC.

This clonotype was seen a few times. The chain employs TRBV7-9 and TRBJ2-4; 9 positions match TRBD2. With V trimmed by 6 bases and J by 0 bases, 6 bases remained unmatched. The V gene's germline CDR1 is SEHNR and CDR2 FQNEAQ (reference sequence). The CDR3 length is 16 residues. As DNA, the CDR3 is TGTGCCAGCAGAGGTTCTAGCGGGGAAGCCAAAAACATTCAGTACTTC. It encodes CASRGSSGEAKNIQYF.

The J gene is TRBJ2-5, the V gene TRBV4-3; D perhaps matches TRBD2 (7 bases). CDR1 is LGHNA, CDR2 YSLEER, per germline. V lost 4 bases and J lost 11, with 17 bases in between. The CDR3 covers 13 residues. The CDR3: CASSLWGGWEQYF. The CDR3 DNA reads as TGCGCCAGCAGCCTCTGGGGGGGCTGGGAGCAGTACTTC.

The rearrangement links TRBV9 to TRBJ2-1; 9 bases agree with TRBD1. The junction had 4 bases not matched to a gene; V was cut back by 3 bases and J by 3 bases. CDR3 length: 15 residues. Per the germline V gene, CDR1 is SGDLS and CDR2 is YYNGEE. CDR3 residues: CASSDRQGGYNEQFF. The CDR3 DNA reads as TGTGCCAGCAGCGACCGACAGGGGGGCTACAATGAGCAGTTCTTC.

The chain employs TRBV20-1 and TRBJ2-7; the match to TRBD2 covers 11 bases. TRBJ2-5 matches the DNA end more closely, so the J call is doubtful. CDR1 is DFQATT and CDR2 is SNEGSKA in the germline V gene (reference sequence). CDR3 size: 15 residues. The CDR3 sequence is CSATVLAGARETQYF. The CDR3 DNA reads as TGCAGTGCAACGGTACTAGCGGGGGCGCGGGAGACCCAGTACTTC.

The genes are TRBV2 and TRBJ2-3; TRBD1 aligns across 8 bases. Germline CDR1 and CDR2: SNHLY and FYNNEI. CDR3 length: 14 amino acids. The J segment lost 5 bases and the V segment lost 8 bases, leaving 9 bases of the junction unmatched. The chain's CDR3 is CASYRRGRGDTQYF. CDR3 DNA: TGTGCCAGCTATCGCAGGGGGCGAGGAGATACGCAGTATTTT.

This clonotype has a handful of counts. CDR3 nucleotide sequence: TGTGCCACCAGTGATTTATTGGGACCGGGCCAAGAGACCCAGTACTTC. Its protein is CATSDLLGPGQETQYF. The chain employs TRBV24-1 and TRBJ2-5; D may match TRBD1 or TRBD2 (5 bases each). The CDR3 is 16 amino acids. The germline V and J ends were trimmed by 1 base and 1 base, with 12 bases remaining between them. Germline V gene sequence: CDR1 KGHDR, CDR2 SFDVKD.

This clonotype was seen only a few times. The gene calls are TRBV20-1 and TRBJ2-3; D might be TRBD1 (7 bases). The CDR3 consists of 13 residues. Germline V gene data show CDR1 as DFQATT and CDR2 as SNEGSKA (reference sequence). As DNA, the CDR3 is TGCGCATGCAGGGGGGAGAGCACAGATACGCAGTATTTT. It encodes CACRGESTDTQYF.